This T cell receptor beta chain stems from a study of CD8+ T cells in alopecia areata. This CDR3 is 16 amino acids long. Germline-derived CDR1 and CDR2 are MGHRA and YSYEKL. With 2 bases removed from V and 1 base from J, the gap between germline ends came to 11 bases. Points on this clone: The antigen remains unidentified.

Extracted from the samples, RNA was reverse transcribed into cDNA to serve as the sequencing template. Sequencing was performed with immunoSEQ multiplex PCR; in TCRdb, only in-frame clones are kept and a portion is missing. Of some 120,000 clones listed, over 60% were seen once; the top ten hold around 5.7%. Treatment described: oral pan-JAK inhibitor, 5-10 mg twice daily. Peripheral blood and lesional scalp punch biopsies came from alopecia areata patients. Notes on the study in general: Amid tofacitinib therapy, many expanded lesional clones stayed present in scalp and blood.

The V call is TRBV4-1, the J call TRBJ2-2; TRBD1 is a possible D gene (6 bases). This material consisted of CD4+ T cells sorted from blood, taken at week 4, from a patient treated with tofacitinib. The receptor comes from a human donor with alopecia areata. CDR3 DNA sequence: TGCGCCAGCAGCCAACCTCCGGGACAGAACACCGGGGAGCTGTTTTTT. Translated: CASSQPPGQNTGELFF.